Given below is one T cell receptor beta chain in context. No antigen is known for it. Clones were read by immunoSEQ multiplex PCR, and TCRdb kept only the in-frame ones, dropping some. This table has 100,000 to 150,000 clones, 88% appearing once. The source of the sample is a study of T cell responses to AZD1222 COVID-19 vaccine. Points from the study as a whole: Spike-specific TCR depth and breadth grew after two AZD1222 doses. Vaccine-associated CD4 TCRs spanned spike, dominant at 160-218 and 743-854.

Germline V CDR1 and CDR2: SEHNR, FQNEAQ (reference sequence). V lost 5 bases and J 6 bases, leaving 14 bases between the germline ends. This CDR3 region has 14 residues. The sample was peripheral blood, taken on day 0 of AZD1222 vaccination. The source of this sequence is an adult in good health. The V gene is TRBV7-9, the J gene TRBJ2-1; tentatively, D is TRBD2 (6 bases). The CDR3, as DNA: TGTGCCAGCAGCCCCGGTGGTAGCGGCAATGAGCAGTTCTTC. Encoded protein: CASSPGGSGNEQFF.